The clone carrying this T cell receptor (beta chain) was seen just once. These data are taken from a study of T cell changes during pregnancy in multiple sclerosis. Sequencing used immunoSEQ multiplex PCR; TCRdb keeps in-frame clones, though not all of them. The repertoire has about 60,000 clones, about 91% of them found once; the top ten carry about 0.76%. The V gene's germline CDR1 is LGHNA and CDR2 YNFKEQ. Trimming cost V 0 bases and J 10 bases, with 28 bases left between them. The CDR3 consists of 20 residues. The origin of this receptor is a female donor with multiple sclerosis, enrolled in a pregnancy study. The chain recombines TRBV4-2 with TRBJ1-6, with D possibly being TRBD1 (5 bases). Sequencing was performed on CD4+ T cells from peripheral blood mononuclear cells, taken in the first trimester of pregnancy. The CDR3 bases are TGTGCCAGCAGCCAAGATCTTTCGATCGGGGGGGTGGGGAGGGCGTCACCCCTCCACTTT. Residues: CASSQDLSIGGVGRASPLHF.